The next 23 T cell receptor beta chains were all read from a single sample in a study of blood T cell repertoires in COVID-19. Method: immunoSEQ multiplex PCR; TCRdb's copy keeps in-frame clones and lacks some. The sample has about 150,000 clones, 65% to 85% seen once. Specimen: peripheral blood. Receptors originate from a woman at least 80 years old with acute or convalescent COVID-19.

With respect to this clone: Other nucleotide sequences in the sample specify the same CDR3. This chain uses TRBV5-6 with TRBJ1-2; 9 positions agree with TRBD1. V gave up 4 bases and J gave up 2 bases; unmatched junction bases: 6. The CDR3 length is 15 residues. Germline V lookup: CDR1 SGHDT, CDR2 YYEEEE. The CDR3 sequence: CASSPPGQGNYGYTF. CDR3 DNA sequence: TGTGCCAGCAGCCCGCCGGGACAGGGCAACTATGGCTACACCTTC.

The chain is built from TRBV5-1 and TRBJ2-1; 7 bases fit TRBD2. This CDR3 is 13 amino acids long. Germline V gene data show CDR1 as SGHRS and CDR2 as YFSETQ. J was trimmed by 9 bases and V by 2 bases; bases with no gene match: 5. The CDR3 DNA reads as TGCGCCAGCAGCTTTGGGGGGGACGGTGAGCAGTTCTTC. Protein sequence: CASSFGGDGEQFF.

The V call is TRBV5-1, the J call TRBJ1-2, with TRBD1 identical over 7 bases. This CDR3 region has 16 residues. Germline V gene sequence: CDR1 SGHRS, CDR2 YFSETQ. Trimming removed 4 bases from V and 2 bases from J; junction bases left unmatched: 11. In nucleotides, the CDR3 is TGCGCCAGCAGCCAGTTCGGGACAGATCAGAACTATGGCTACACCTTC. Translating it yields CASSQFGTDQNYGYTF.

The rearrangement joins TRBV2 to TRBJ2-1; 13 bases align to TRBD2. CDR1 is SNHLY and CDR2 is FYNNEI in the germline V gene. CDR3 size: 19 residues. The V gene end was trimmed by 8 bases and the J gene end by 0 bases; junction bases not matched to a gene: 13. The CDR3 bases are TGTGCCAGCCGTCGCAGGACTAGCGGGGGATTCCACTCCTACAATGAGCAGTTCTTC. Translation: CASRRRTSGGFHSYNEQFF.

This clone has a count of ten or more. CDR3 sequence reads: CASSLGALQPQHF. The DNA of the CDR3 is TGTGCCAGCAGCTTAGGCGCCCTTCAGCCCCAGCATTTT. The V call is TRBV7-9, the J call TRBJ1-5; D ambiguous. The CDR3 sequence is 13 residues long. Germline CDR1 and CDR2: SEHNR and FQNEAQ (reference sequence). The V gene lost 1 base and the J gene lost 6 bases, with 7 bases spanning the gap.

V and J are TRBV6-1 and TRBJ1-2; D unclear. Germline-derived CDR1 and CDR2 are MNHNS and SASEGT. The CDR3 spans 17 residues. Deletions cut 2 bases from V and 0 bases from J, with 16 bases between. The CDR3 protein is CASSEPGFWGANYGYTF. The DNA of the CDR3 is TGTGCCAGCAGTGAACCCGGCTTTTGGGGAGCTAACTATGGCTACACCTTC.

This clone was recorded only once. V gene TRBV5-1 combines with J gene TRBJ2-7, with TRBD1 matching over 9 bases. There are 14 residues in the CDR3. With 4 bases clipped from V and 4 bases from J, the junction kept 6 bases outside the gene matches. Germline V gene data show CDR1 as SGHRS and CDR2 as YFSETQ. The CDR3 nucleotides are TGCGCCAGCAGCCCCCCGGGACAGGGTTACGAGCAGTACTTC. Its protein product is CASSPPGQGYEQYF.

The CDR3 loop is CASSQTANYGYTF. The CDR3 DNA follows: TGTGCCAGCAGCCAGACAGCTAACTATGGCTACACCTTC. The chain has TRBV11-2 and TRBJ1-2; tentative D call: TRBD1 (5 bases). CDR3 length: 13 amino acids. V lost 5 bases and J 0 bases, leaving 7 bases between the germline ends. CDR1 is SGHAT, CDR2 FQNNGV, per germline. Together with reference TRBV11-2 and TRBJ1-2, the CDR3 gives the full variable domain: EAGVAQSPRYKIIEKRQSVAFWCNPISGHATLYWYQQILGQGPKLLIQFQNNGVVDDSQLPKDRFSAERLKGVDSTLKIQPAKLEDSAVYLCASSQTANYGYTFGSGTRLTVV.

This clone was seen only once. The chain uses TRBV6-2 or TRBV6-3 and TRBJ1-5; D might be TRBD1 (6 bases). Germline lookup yields CDR1 MNHEY and CDR2 SVGEGT. CDR3 length: 15 amino acids. Trimming stripped 5 bases from V and 1 base from J, with 12 bases between. The DNA for the CDR3 is TGTGCCAGCAGTAAAGGACAGTTAAGCAATCAGCCCCAGCATTTT. Amino acids: CASSKGQLSNQPQHF.

This sequence joins TRBV5-1 and TRBJ1-1; 9 bases are shared with TRBD1. The CDR3 consists of 18 residues. V lost 1 base to trimming and J lost 4 bases; unmatched junction nucleotides: 14. Germline values: CDR1 SGHRS, CDR2 YFSETQ. CDR3 protein: CASSLSQGAQVGITEAFF. CDR3 in DNA: TGCGCCAGCAGCTTGTCACAGGGGGCGCAGGTGGGGATCACTGAAGCTTTCTTT.

The chain uses TRBV10-3 and TRBJ2-3; D not certain. Germline V gene sequence: CDR1 ENHRY, CDR2 SYGVKD. V shed 2 bases and J shed 5 bases, with 5 bases lying between them. The CDR3 has 12 amino acids. DNA for the CDR3: TGTGCCATCAGTGAGCGACAAGATACGCAGTATTTT. It is translated as CAISERQDTQYF.

This chain connects TRBV5-4 to TRBJ2-6; no firm D call. Germline loops: CDR1 SGHNT, CDR2 YYREEE (reference sequence). Trimming took off 1 base at V and 0 bases at J, with 11 bases between the two ends. This CDR3 is built from 17 residues. The CDR3: CASSLFGLSSGANVLTF. The CDR3 coding sequence is TGTGCCAGCAGCTTGTTTGGCCTCAGCTCTGGGGCCAACGTCCTGACTTTC.

The chain links TRBV7-9 to TRBJ2-1; possible D gene TRBD2, 5 bases. The length of the CDR3 is 17 residues. Looked up from germline, CDR1 is SEHNR and CDR2 is FQNEAQ (reference sequence). V lost 4 bases, J lost 0 bases, and 16 bases lay in between. CDR3 residues: CASSSYNSARSYNEQFF. The CDR3 DNA reads TGTGCCAGCAGCTCCTACAATAGCGCCCGCTCCTACAATGAGCAGTTCTTC.

This clone was seen a handful of times. The V and J genes are TRBV30 and TRBJ1-3; a possible D gene is TRBD1 (5 bases). The V gene lost 3 bases and the J gene lost 2 bases, with 8 bases spanning the gap. CDR1 is GTSNPN, CDR2 SVGIG, per germline (reference sequence). The CDR3 loop spans 13 amino acids. DNA of the CDR3: TGTGCCTGGAGGGGGCCGGCTGGAAACACCATATATTTT. This translates into CAWRGPAGNTIYF.

The chain employs TRBV18 and TRBJ1-1, with unresolved D. The CDR3 length is 16 residues. Trimming pared 6 bases from V and 1 base from J, leaving 18 bases between. From germline, CDR1 is KGHSH and CDR2 LQKENI. CDR3 nucleotide sequence: TGTGCCAGCTCCGCCCGGCCCCAGGATAGGAACACTGAAGCTTTCTTT. The encoded protein is CASSARPQDRNTEAFF.

The CDR3 region has the DNA TGTGCCAGTAGACCCTCAGGAGGGTCCGAGCAGTACTTC. Translating gives CASRPSGGSEQYF. V is TRBV19 and J is TRBJ2-7, with TRBD2 as a possible D gene (6 bases). CDR3 length: 13 amino acids. From germline, CDR1 is LNHDA and CDR2 SQIVND (reference sequence). V lost 6 bases and J lost 6, with 15 bases in between.

The chain employs TRBV5-5 and TRBJ2-3; D is possibly TRBD1 (6 bases). Germline V CDR1 and CDR2: SGHKS, YYEKEE (reference sequence). The germline V and J ends were trimmed by 0 bases and 1 base, with 12 bases remaining between them. The CDR3 runs to 16 residues. DNA of the CDR3: TGTGCCAGCAGCTTGGCCACAGGGTTCGGCACAGATACGCAGTATTTT. Protein: CASSLATGFGTDTQYF.

The chain links TRBV6-4 to TRBJ2-1; D is undetermined. V was trimmed by 5 bases and J by 0 bases, leaving 11 bases between them. Germline V gene sequence: CDR1 MRHNA, CDR2 SNTAGT. This CDR3 spans 15 amino acids. The DNA for the CDR3 is TGTGCCAGCAGTACAGAAACGAGCTCCTACAATGAGCAGTTCTTC. Amino acid sequence: CASSTETSSYNEQFF.

The chain combines TRBV7-9 with TRBJ1-4, with 9 bases that match TRBD1. This CDR3 has 15 residues. The ends lost 4 bases at V and 3 bases at J; junction bases unmatched: 3. In germline, CDR1 is SEHNR, CDR2 FQNEAQ (reference sequence). This chain's CDR3 is CASSSTGGPNEKLFF. In DNA, the CDR3 is TGTGCCAGCAGCTCGACAGGGGGTCCTAATGAAAAACTGTTTTTT.

The count of this clone is one. This chain uses TRBV9 with TRBJ1-5; the match to TRBD1 covers 8 bases. This CDR3 has 13 residues. Germline V gene lookup returns CDR1 SGDLS and CDR2 YYNGEE. V lost 3 bases, J lost 4 bases, and 0 bases stayed unmatched. CDR3 in amino acids: CASSGTGNQPQHF. The CDR3 nucleotides read TGTGCCAGCAGCGGGACAGGGAATCAGCCCCAGCATTTT.

This clone was found a few times. The rearrangement uses TRBV2 and TRBJ2-1; 10 bases are a match to TRBD1. Germline trimming cut 4 bases from V and 2 bases from J; bases unmatched to any gene: 2. The CDR3 extends over 15 amino acids. CDR1 is SNHLY, CDR2 FYNNEI, per germline. CDR3 nucleotides: TGTGCCAGCAGTGCCGGGACAGGGGCCTACAATGAGCAGTTCTTC. Amino acids: CASSAGTGAYNEQFF. Variable domain in full (rest from reference TRBV2 and TRBJ2-1): EPEVTQTPSHQVTQMGQEVILRCVPISNHLYFYWYRQILGQKVEFLVSFYNNEISEKSEIFDDQFSVERPDGSNFTLKIRSTKLEDSAMYFCASSAGTGAYNEQFFGPGTRLTVL.

The chain uses TRBV5-1 and TRBJ2-5; 15 nucleotides match TRBD2. Germline V lookup: CDR1 SGHRS, CDR2 YFSETQ. The CDR3 consists of 16 residues. With V trimmed by 4 bases and J by 3 bases, 4 bases remained unmatched. Here the CDR3 DNA reads TGCGCCAGCAGCCCGGGACTAGCGGGGGGCGAAGAGACCCAGTACTTC. Its protein product is CASSPGLAGGEETQYF.

The chain has TRBV6-1 and TRBJ1-2; 9 bases are a match to TRBD1. The CDR3 is 15 amino acids. Germline V gene lookup returns CDR1 MNHNS and CDR2 SASEGT. After removal of 0 bases from V and 1 base from J, the junction contained 0 bases not matched to a gene. CDR3 sequence reads: CASSEAGQGNYGYTF. In DNA, the CDR3 is TGTGCCAGCAGTGAAGCGGGACAGGGTAACTATGGCTACACCTTC.